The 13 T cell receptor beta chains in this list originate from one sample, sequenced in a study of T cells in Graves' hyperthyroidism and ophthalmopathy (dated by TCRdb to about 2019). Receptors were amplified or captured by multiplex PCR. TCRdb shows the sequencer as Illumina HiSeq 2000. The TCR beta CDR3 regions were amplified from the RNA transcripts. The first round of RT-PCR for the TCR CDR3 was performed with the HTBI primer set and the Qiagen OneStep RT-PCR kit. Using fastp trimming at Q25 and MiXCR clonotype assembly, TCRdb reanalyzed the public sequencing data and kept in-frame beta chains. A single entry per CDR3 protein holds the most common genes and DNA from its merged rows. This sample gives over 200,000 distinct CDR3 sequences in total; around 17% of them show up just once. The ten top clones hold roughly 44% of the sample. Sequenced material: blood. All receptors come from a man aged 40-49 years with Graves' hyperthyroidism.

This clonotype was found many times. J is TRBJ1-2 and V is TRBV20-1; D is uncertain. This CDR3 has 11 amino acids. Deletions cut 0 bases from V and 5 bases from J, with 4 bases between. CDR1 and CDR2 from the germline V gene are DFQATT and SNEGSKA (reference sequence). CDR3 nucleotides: TGCAGTGCTAGAGATCTTTATGGCTACACCTTC. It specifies CSARDLYGYTF.

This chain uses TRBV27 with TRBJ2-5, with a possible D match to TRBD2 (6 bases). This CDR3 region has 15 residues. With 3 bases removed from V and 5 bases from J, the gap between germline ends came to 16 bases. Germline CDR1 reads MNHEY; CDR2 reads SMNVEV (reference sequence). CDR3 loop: CASSFLATLGETQYF. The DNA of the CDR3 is TGTGCCAGCAGTTTCCTAGCGACCCTCGGCGAGACCCAGTACTTC.

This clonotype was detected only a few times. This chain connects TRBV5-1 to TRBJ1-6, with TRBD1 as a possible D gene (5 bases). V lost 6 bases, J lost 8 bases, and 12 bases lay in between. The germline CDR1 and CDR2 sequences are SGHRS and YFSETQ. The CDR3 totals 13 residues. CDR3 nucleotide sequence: TGCGCCAGCAAAAATCTGGGGGATTCACCCCTCCACTTT. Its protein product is CASKNLGDSPLHF.

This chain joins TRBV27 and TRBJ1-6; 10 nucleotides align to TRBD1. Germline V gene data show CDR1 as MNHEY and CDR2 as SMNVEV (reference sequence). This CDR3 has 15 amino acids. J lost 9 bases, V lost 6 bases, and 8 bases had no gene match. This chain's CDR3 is CASREEGQGTSPLHF. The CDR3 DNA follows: TGTGCCAGCAGGGAGGAGGGACAGGGGACTTCACCCCTCCACTTT.

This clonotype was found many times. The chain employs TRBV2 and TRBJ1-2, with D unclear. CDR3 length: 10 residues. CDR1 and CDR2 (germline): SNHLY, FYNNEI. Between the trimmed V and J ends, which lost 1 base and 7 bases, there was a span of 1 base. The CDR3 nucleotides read TGTGCCAGCAGTGAAGGTGGCTACACCTTC. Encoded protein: CASSEGGYTF. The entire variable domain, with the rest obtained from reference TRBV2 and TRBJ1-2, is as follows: EPEVTQTPSHQVTQMGQEVILRCVPISNHLYFYWYRQILGQKVEFLVSFYNNEISEKSEIFDDQFSVERPDGSNFTLKIRSTKLEDSAMYFCASSEGGYTFGSGTRLTVV.

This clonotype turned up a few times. CDR3 protein: CASSRGLIYNEQFF. The DNA for the CDR3 is TGTGCCAGCAGTAGAGGGCTGATCTACAATGAGCAGTTCTTC. The gene calls are TRBV6-2 or TRBV6-3 and TRBJ2-1; D is possibly TRBD2 (5 bases). Between the trimmed V and J ends, which lost 5 bases and 3 bases, there was a span of 11 bases. This CDR3 is 14 amino acids long. Per germline, CDR1 MNHEY and CDR2 SVGEGT.

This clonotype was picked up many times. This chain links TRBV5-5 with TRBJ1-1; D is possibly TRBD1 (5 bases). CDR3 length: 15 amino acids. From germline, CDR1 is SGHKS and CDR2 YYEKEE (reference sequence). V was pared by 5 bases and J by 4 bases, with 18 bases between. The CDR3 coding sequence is TGTGCCAGCAGTGCTGGGAGACCCCAGGGCACTGAAGCTTTCTTT. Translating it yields CASSAGRPQGTEAFF.

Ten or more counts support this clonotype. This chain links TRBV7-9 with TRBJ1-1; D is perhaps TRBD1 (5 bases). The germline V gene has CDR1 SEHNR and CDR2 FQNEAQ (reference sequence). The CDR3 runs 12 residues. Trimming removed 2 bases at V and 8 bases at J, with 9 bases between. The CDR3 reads CASSLPRTEAFF. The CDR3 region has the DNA TGTGCCAGCAGCTTACCAAGGACAGAAGCTTTCTTT.

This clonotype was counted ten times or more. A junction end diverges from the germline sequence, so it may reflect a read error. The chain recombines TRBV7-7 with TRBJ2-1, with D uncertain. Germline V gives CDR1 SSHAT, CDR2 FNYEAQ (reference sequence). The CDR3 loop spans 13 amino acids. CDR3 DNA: TGTGCTAGCAGCTTAGGTCCTGACAATGAGCAGTTCTTC. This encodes CASSLGPDNEQFF. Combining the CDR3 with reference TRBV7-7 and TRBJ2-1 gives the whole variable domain GAGVSQSPRYKVTKRGQDVTLRCDPISSHATLYWYQQALGQGPEFLTYFNYEAQPDKSGLPSDRFSAERPEGSISTLTIQRTEQRDSAMYRCASSLGPDNEQFFGPGTRLTVL.

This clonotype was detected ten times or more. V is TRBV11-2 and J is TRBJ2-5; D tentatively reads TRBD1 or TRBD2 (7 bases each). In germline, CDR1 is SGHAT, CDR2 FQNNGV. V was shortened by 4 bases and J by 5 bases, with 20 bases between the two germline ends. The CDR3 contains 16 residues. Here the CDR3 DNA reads TGTGCCAGCAGCTCTAGGGGGGAGGGGGCTTTTGAGACCCAGTACTTC. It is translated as CASSSRGEGAFETQYF. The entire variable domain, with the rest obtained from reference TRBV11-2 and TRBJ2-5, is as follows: EAGVAQSPRYKIIEKRQSVAFWCNPISGHATLYWYQQILGQGPKLLIQFQNNGVVDDSQLPKDRFSAERLKGVDSTLKIQPAKLEDSAVYLCASSSRGEGAFETQYFGPGTRLLVL.

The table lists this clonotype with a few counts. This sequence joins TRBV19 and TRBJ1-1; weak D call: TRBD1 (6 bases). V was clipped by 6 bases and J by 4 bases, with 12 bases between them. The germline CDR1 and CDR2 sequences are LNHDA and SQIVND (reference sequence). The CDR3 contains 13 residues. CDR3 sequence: CASSRGRLTEAFF. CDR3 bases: TGTGCCAGTAGCAGGGGACGACTCACTGAAGCTTTCTTT.

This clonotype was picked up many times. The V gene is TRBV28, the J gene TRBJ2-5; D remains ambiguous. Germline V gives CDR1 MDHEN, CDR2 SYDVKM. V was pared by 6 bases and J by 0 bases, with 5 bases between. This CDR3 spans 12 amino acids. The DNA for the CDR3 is TGTGCCAGCAGCTGGGACCAAGAGACCCAGTACTTC. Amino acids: CASSWDQETQYF.

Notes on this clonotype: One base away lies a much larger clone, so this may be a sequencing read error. CDR3 DNA sequence: TGTGCCAGCAGTGATGGACCTGAAGCTTTCTTT. Residues: CASSDGPEAFF. The V call is TRBV2, the J call TRBJ1-1; no clear D. Trimming removed 3 bases from V and 6 bases from J, with 5 bases in between. The CDR3 loop spans 11 amino acids. Germline V gene data show CDR1 as SNHLY and CDR2 as FYNNEI.